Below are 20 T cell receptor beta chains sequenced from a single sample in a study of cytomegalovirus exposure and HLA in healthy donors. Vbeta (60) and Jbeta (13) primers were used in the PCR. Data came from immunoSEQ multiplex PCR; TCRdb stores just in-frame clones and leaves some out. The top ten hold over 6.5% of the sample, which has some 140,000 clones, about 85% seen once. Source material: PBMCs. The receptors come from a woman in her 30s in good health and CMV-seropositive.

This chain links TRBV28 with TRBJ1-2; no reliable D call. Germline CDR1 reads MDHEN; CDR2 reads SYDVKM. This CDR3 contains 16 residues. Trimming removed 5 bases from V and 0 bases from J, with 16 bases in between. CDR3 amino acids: CASSPRHGPSNYGYTF. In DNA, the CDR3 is TGTGCCAGCAGTCCCCGTCATGGCCCCTCTAACTATGGCTACACCTTC.

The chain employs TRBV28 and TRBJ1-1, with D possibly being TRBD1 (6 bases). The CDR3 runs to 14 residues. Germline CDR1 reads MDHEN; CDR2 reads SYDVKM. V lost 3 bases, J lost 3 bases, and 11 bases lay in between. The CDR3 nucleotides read TGTGCCAGCAGTTTCTTGGGGGCATACACTGAAGCTTTCTTT. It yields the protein CASSFLGAYTEAFF.

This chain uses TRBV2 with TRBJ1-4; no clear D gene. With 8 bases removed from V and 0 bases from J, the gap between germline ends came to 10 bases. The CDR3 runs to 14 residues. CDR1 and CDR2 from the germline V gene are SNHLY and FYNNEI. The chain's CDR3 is CASPGRPTNEKLFF. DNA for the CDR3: TGTGCCAGCCCCGGGAGGCCAACTAATGAAAAACTGTTTTTT.

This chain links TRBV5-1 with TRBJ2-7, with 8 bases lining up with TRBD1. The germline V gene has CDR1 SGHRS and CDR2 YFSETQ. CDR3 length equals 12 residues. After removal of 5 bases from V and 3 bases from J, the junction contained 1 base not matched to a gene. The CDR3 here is CASSGQGYEQYF. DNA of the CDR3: TGCGCCAGCAGTGGACAGGGCTACGAGCAGTACTTC.

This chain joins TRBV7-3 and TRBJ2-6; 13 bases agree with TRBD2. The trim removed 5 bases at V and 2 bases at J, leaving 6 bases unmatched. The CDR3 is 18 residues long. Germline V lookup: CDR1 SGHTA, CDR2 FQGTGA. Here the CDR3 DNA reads TGTGCCAGCAGCCCACTAGCGGGGGGGCCCGCTGGGGCCAACGTCCTGACTTTC. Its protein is CASSPLAGGPAGANVLTF. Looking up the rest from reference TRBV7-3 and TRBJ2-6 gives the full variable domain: GAGVSQTPSNKVTEKGKYVELRCDPISGHTALYWYRQSLGQGPEFLIYFQGTGAADDSGLPNDRFFAVRPEGSVSTLKIQRTERGDSAVYLCASSPLAGGPAGANVLTFGAGSRLTVL.

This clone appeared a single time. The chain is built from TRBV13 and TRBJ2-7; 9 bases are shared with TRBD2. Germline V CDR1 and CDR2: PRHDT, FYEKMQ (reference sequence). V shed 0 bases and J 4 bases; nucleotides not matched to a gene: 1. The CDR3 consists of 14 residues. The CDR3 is CASSLGREGYEQYF. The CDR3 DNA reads TGTGCCAGCAGCTTAGGGCGGGAGGGTTACGAGCAGTACTTC.

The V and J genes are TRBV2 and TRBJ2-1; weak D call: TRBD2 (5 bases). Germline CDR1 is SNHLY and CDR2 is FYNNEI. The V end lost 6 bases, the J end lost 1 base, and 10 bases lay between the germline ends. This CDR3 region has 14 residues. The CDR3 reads CASRLLGSYNEQFF. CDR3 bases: TGTGCCAGCAGGTTACTAGGTTCCTACAATGAGCAGTTCTTC.

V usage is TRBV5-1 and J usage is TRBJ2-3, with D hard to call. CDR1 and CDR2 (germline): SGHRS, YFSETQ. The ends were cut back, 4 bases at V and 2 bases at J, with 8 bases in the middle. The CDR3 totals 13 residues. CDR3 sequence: CASSRTYTDTQYF. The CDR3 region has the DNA TGCGCCAGCAGCCGAACATACACAGATACGCAGTATTTT.

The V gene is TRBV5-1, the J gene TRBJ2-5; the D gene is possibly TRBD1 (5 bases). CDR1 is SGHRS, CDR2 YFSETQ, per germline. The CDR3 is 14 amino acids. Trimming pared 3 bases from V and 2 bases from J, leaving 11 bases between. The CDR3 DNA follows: TGCGCCAGCAGCTACGGACAAACTCAAGAGACCCAGTACTTC. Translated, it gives CASSYGQTQETQYF.

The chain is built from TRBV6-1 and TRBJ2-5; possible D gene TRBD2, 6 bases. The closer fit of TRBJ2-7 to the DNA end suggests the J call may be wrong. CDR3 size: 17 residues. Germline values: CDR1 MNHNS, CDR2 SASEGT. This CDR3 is CASSEEAQRGRKYEQYF. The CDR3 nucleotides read TGTGCCAGCAGTGAAGAAGCGCAACGGGGGAGAAAGTACGAGCAGTACTTC.

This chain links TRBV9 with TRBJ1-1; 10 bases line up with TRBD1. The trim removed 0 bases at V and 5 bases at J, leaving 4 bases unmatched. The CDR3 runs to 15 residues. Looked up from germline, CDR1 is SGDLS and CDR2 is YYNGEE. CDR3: CASSVDPGQGTEAFF. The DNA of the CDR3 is TGTGCCAGCAGCGTAGATCCGGGACAGGGGACTGAAGCTTTCTTT.

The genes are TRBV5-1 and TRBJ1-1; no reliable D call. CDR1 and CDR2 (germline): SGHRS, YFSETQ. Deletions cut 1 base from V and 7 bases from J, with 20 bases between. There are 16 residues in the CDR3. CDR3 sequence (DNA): TGCGCCAGCAGCTTGTGGGAGCCAGAAAGCATCGGTGAAGCTTTCTTT. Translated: CASSLWEPESIGEAFF.

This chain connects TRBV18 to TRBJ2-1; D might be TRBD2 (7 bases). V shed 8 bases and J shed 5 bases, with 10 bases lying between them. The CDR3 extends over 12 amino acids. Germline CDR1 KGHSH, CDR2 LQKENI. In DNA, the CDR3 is TGTGCCAGCGGGGGGGGGCACAATGAGCAGTTCTTC. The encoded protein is CASGGGHNEQFF.

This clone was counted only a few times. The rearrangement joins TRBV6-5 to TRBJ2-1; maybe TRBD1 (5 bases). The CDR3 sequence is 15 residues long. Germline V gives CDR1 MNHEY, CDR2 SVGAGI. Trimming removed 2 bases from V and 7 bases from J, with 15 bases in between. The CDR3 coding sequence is TGTGCCAGCAGTTACCAGGGAATTAGCCCGAATGAGCAGTTCTTC. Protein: CASSYQGISPNEQFF.

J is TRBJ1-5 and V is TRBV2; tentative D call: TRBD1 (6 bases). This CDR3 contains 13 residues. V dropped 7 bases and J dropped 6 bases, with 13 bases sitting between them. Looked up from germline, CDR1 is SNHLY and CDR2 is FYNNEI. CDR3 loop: CASTLGGLQPQHF. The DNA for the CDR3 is TGTGCCAGCACCCTGGGGGGGCTTCAGCCCCAGCATTTT.

DNA for the CDR3: TGTGCCAGCAGCCCATGGACAGGGGGGATTGGAAACACCATATATTTT. It encodes CASSPWTGGIGNTIYF. This sequence joins TRBV5-4 and TRBJ1-3; 10 bases agree with TRBD1. This CDR3 is built from 16 residues. Germline V gene sequence: CDR1 SGHNT, CDR2 YYREEE (reference sequence). J lost 3 bases, V lost 4 bases, and 7 bases had no gene match. The whole variable domain, filled in from reference TRBV5-4 and TRBJ1-3, reads ETGVTQSPTHLIKTRGQQVTLRCSSQSGHNTVSWYQQALGQGPQFIFQYYREEENGRGNFPPRFSGLQFPNYSSELNVNALELDDSALYLCASSPWTGGIGNTIYFGEGSWLTVV.

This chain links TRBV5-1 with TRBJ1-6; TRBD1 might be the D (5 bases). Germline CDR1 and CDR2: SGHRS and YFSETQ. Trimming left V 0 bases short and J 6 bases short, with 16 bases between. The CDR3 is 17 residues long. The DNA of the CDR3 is TGCGCCAGCAGCTTGGCCGGGGGTTCAGACTTTAATTCACCCCTCCACTTT. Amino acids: CASSLAGGSDFNSPLHF.

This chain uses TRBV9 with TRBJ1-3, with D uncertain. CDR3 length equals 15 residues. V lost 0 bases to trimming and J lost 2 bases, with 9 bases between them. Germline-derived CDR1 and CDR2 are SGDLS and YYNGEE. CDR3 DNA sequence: TGTGCCAGCAGCGTAGCGGGGATAACTGGAAACACCATATATTTT. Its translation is CASSVAGITGNTIYF.

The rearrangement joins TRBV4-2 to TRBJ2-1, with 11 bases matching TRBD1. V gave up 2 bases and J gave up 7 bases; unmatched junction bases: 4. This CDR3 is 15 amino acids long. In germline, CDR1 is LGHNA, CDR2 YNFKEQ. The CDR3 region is CASSQMDRGPNEQFF. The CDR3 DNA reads TGTGCCAGCAGCCAAATGGACAGGGGGCCTAATGAGCAGTTCTTC.

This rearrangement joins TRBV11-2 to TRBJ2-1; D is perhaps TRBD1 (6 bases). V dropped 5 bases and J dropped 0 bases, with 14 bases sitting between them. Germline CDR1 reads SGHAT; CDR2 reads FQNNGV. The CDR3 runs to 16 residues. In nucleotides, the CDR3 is TGTGCCAGCAGCCCGGTGAGGGGGAGCTCCTACAATGAGCAGTTCTTC. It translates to CASSPVRGSSYNEQFF.